The clone carrying this TCR beta chain was seen a handful of times. As for time point: blood at routine non-recurrence follow-up after resection. One entry per CDR3 protein results from TCRdb running MiXCR on the 5' RACE reads. The sample contains approximately 100,000 distinct CDR3 sequences, just under 20% of which appear only once. The sample comes from a study of spatial heterogeneity in lung cancer. Trimming pared 1 base from V and 7 bases from J, leaving 10 bases between. This CDR3 region has 14 residues. Germline CDR1 reads SGHVS; CDR2 reads FQNEAQ. The clonotype was recovered from a male donor with early-stage non-small cell lung cancer. This specimen was PBMCs, taken at follow-up. This sequence joins TRBV7-8 and TRBJ1-4; no definite D call. CDR3 protein: CASSLGVRSEKLFF. The CDR3 bases are TGTGCCAGCAGCTTAGGGGTCAGAAGTGAAAAACTGTTTTTT.